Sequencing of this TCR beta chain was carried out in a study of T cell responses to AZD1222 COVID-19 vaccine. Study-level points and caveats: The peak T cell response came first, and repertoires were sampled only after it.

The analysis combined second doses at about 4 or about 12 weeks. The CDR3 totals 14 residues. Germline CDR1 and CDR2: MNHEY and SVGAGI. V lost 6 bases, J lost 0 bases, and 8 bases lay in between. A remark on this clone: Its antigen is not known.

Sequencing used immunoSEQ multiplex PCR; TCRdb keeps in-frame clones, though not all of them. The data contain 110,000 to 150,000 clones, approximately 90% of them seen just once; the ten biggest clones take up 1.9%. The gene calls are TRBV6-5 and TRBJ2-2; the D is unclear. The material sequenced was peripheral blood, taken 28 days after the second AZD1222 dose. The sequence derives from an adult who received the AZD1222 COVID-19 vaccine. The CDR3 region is CASRKDANTGELFF. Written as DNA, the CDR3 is TGTGCCAGCAGAAAGGACGCGAACACCGGGGAGCTGTTTTTT.